One and the same sample provided the 7 T cell receptor beta chains below, sequenced in a study of identical twins. TCRdb ran MiXCR on the 5' RACE reads and lists one entry per CDR3 protein. The table records a few hundred thousand distinct CDR3 sequences, 10% to 15% of them present only once. The same sample was also used in a study of yellow fever vaccine responses in identical twins.

Sequencing input: CD8+ T cells sorted from blood. These receptors all stem from a woman under 30 in good health.

This clonotype was recorded a few times. The chain links TRBV2 to TRBJ2-5; perhaps D is TRBD1 or TRBD2 (5 bases each). Looked up from germline, CDR1 is SNHLY and CDR2 is FYNNEI. V was trimmed by 5 bases and J by 5 bases, leaving 18 bases between them. This CDR3 spans 15 amino acids. The CDR3 sequence: CASSMSGGWRETQYF. The CDR3 bases are TGTGCCAGCAGTATGTCTGGGGGTTGGCGCGAGACCCAGTACTTC. The full variable domain, rest sourced from reference TRBV2 and TRBJ2-5, is EPEVTQTPSHQVTQMGQEVILRCVPISNHLYFYWYRQILGQKVEFLVSFYNNEISEKSEIFDDQFSVERPDGSNFTLKIRSTKLEDSAMYFCASSMSGGWRETQYFGPGTRLLVL.

This clonotype has more than one count but fewer than ten. The chain uses TRBV29-1 and TRBJ1-1; D gene unclear. The ends were cut back, 4 bases at V and 8 bases at J, with 14 bases in the middle. The CDR3 sequence is 12 residues long. Germline lookup yields CDR1 SQVTM and CDR2 ANQGSEA. For the CDR3, the DNA is TGCAGCGTTGGCCAAGGAGGGCACGAAGCTTTCTTT. Its protein product is CSVGQGGHEAFF.

The chain has TRBV7-9 and TRBJ2-3; D possibly matches TRBD1 or TRBD2 (6 bases each). This CDR3 spans 15 amino acids. Trimming removed 6 bases from V and 1 base from J, with 14 bases in between. The germline V gene has CDR1 SEHNR and CDR2 FQNEAQ (reference sequence). The CDR3 sequence is CASRLGGSRTDTQYF. In DNA form, the CDR3 reads TGTGCCAGCAGACTAGGGGGGTCACGCACAGATACGCAGTATTTT.

The sample holds a few counts of this clonotype. The chain carries TRBV13 and TRBJ2-7, with D uncertain. Trimming removed 7 bases at V and 1 base at J, with 17 bases between. This CDR3 comprises 15 residues. The germline gives CDR1 PRHDT, CDR2 FYEKMQ (reference sequence). CDR3 region: CASTKSTEGSYEQYF. The CDR3 DNA follows: TGTGCCAGCACCAAGAGTACGGAAGGGTCCTACGAGCAGTACTTC.

The table lists this clonotype with a few counts. The chain carries TRBV10-1 and TRBJ2-1, with 10 bases aligning to TRBD2. The CDR3 is made up of 20 amino acids. From germline, CDR1 is WNHNN and CDR2 SYGVQD (reference sequence). V was pared by 1 base and J by 6 bases, with 18 bases of the junction left unmatched. CDR3 protein: CASSEYLDLRTSGSGNEQFF. The CDR3 coding sequence is TGCGCCAGCAGTGAGTACCTAGACCTGAGGACTAGCGGATCGGGCAATGAGCAGTTCTTC.

This clonotype was counted between two and nine times. This chain joins TRBV9 and TRBJ2-3; D is perhaps TRBD1 or TRBD2 (5 bases each). The CDR3 has 14 amino acids. Germline CDR1 SGDLS, CDR2 YYNGEE. Trimming pared 3 bases from V and 1 base from J, leaving 9 bases between. The CDR3 here is CASSERGRTDTQYF. In nucleotides, the CDR3 is TGTGCCAGCAGCGAGAGGGGTCGCACAGATACGCAGTATTTT.

The chain recombines TRBV4-2 with TRBJ2-3, with TRBD2 as a possible D gene (5 bases). The germline CDR1 and CDR2 sequences are LGHNA and YNFKEQ. Trimming took off 4 bases at V and 4 bases at J, with 12 bases between the two ends. The CDR3 has 14 residues. CDR3 in DNA: TGTGCCAGCAGCCTAGGACTGGAACCAGATACGCAGTATTTT. It is translated as CASSLGLEPDTQYF.